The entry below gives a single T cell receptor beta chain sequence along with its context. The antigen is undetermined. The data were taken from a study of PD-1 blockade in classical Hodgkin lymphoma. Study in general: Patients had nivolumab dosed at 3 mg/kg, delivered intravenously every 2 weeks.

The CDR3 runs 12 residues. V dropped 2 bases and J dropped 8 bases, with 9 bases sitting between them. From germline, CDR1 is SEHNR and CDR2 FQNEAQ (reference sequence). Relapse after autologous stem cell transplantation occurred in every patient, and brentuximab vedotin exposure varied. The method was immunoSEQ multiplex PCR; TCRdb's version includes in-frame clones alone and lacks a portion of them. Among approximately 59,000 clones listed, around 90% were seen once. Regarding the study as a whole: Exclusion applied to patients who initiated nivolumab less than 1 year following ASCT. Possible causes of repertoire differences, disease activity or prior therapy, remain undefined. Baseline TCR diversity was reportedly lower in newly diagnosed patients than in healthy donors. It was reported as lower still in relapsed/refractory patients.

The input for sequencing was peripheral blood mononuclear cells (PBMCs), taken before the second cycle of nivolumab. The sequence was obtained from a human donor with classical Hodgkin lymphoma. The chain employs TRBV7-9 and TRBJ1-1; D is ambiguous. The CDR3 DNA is TGTGCCAGCAGCTTATTTCCCGGGGAAGCTTTCTTT. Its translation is CASSLFPGEAFF.